The 16 T cell receptor beta chains in this list originate from one sample, sequenced in a study of blood T cell repertoires in COVID-19. The protocol was immunoSEQ multiplex PCR, while the TCRdb copy is restricted to in-frame clones and leaves out a portion. Of approximately 90,000 clones in the sample, around 87% were seen once. Sequenced sample: peripheral blood. Source of these receptors: a human donor with acute or convalescent COVID-19. The donor label of this sample is uncertain.

This clone was seen a single time. The rearrangement uses TRBV19 and TRBJ1-1, with TRBD1 identical over 10 bases. Germline V gene lookup returns CDR1 LNHDA and CDR2 SQIVND (reference sequence). CDR3 length: 18 residues. With 7 bases clipped from V and 5 bases from J, the junction kept 19 bases outside the gene matches. The CDR3 nucleotides read TGTGCCAGTATTCGCCTCGGGACAGGGGCCATCCATGGGACTGAAGCTTTCTTT. Protein: CASIRLGTGAIHGTEAFF.

The chain joins TRBV5-1 to TRBJ2-7; 7 nucleotides align to TRBD2. This CDR3 is 14 amino acids long. Unmatched junction bases numbered 6, after V lost 5 bases and J lost 1 base. The germline gives CDR1 SGHRS, CDR2 YFSETQ. The CDR3 sequence: CASSWGLNSYEQYF. CDR3 DNA sequence: TGCGCCAGCAGTTGGGGACTAAATTCCTACGAGCAGTACTTC.

J is TRBJ2-3 and V is TRBV10-3; maybe TRBD1 (5 bases). Trimming removed 6 bases at V and 1 base at J, with 11 bases between. Germline V gene lookup returns CDR1 ENHRY and CDR2 SYGVKD. CDR3 length: 14 amino acids. CDR3 sequence: CAIRGDAGTDTQYF. CDR3 in DNA: TGTGCCATCAGAGGGGATGCGGGCACAGATACGCAGTATTTT.

The chain uses TRBV6-5 and TRBJ2-7; tentatively, D is TRBD2 (5 bases). CDR3 length: 14 amino acids. Trimming removed 2 bases from V and 7 bases from J, with 15 bases in between. Germline assignment: CDR1 MNHEY and CDR2 SVGAGI. The CDR3 bases are TGTGCCAGCAGTTACGGGCCTAGCCTACTGGAGCAGTACTTC. This gives the protein CASSYGPSLLEQYF.

This chain connects TRBV6-5 to TRBJ2-3; maybe TRBD2 (5 bases). CDR1 and CDR2 (germline): MNHEY, SVGAGI. The CDR3 runs to 15 residues. V shed 2 bases and J shed 3 bases, with 12 bases lying between them. CDR3 in amino acids: CASSYNGRGTDTQYF. CDR3 nucleotide sequence: TGTGCCAGCAGTTACAATGGCAGAGGGACAGATACGCAGTATTTT.

This chain links TRBV5-8 with TRBJ2-3; 8 bases agree with TRBD2. J lost 3 bases, V lost 4 bases, and 7 bases had no gene match. Germline CDR1 and CDR2: SGHTS and YDEGEE. The CDR3 runs to 15 residues. CDR3 nucleotides: TGTGCCAGCAGCCATAAGCGGGGGAGGACAGATACGCAGTATTTT. This sequence encodes CASSHKRGRTDTQYF.

The V call is TRBV5-1, the J call TRBJ2-5; D not certain. Germline CDR1 reads SGHRS; CDR2 reads YFSETQ. The CDR3 extends over 14 amino acids. V was cut by 5 bases and J by 2 bases, with 13 bases left in between. CDR3 protein: CASSSVAAQETQYF. Here the CDR3 DNA reads TGCGCCAGCAGTTCGGTTGCGGCACAAGAGACCCAGTACTTC.

The chain employs TRBV4-2 and TRBJ2-2, with a tentative D call TRBD2 (5 bases). The germline CDR1 and CDR2 sequences are LGHNA and YNFKEQ. The CDR3 is made up of 16 amino acids. V lost 4 bases to trimming and J lost 2 bases, with 14 bases between them. The CDR3 DNA reads TGTGCCAGCAGCCCTCGACAAGGGAGAAACACCGGGGAGCTGTTTTTT. It is translated as CASSPRQGRNTGELFF.

V is TRBV24-1 and J is TRBJ2-4; D possibly corresponds to TRBD2 (6 bases). Germline V CDR1 and CDR2: KGHDR, SFDVKD. Trimming cost V 2 bases and J 3 bases, with 10 bases left between them. The length of the CDR3 is 15 residues. The CDR3 sequence is CATSDSRGGKNIQYF. The CDR3 nucleotides are TGTGCCACCAGTGATTCCCGGGGAGGCAAAAACATTCAGTACTTC.

This chain connects TRBV5-4 to TRBJ2-3; TRBD2 matches at 8 bases. The CDR3 has 15 residues. V lost 4 bases and J lost 3; bases outside the gene matches: 7. From germline, CDR1 is SGHNT and CDR2 YYREEE (reference sequence). CDR3 nucleotides: TGTGCCAGCAGCCCCCCCGGGGGGGGGACAGATACGCAGTATTTT. Translation gives CASSPPGGGTDTQYF. Full variable domain (remainder filled in from reference TRBV5-4 and TRBJ2-3): ETGVTQSPTHLIKTRGQQVTLRCSSQSGHNTVSWYQQALGQGPQFIFQYYREEENGRGNFPPRFSGLQFPNYSSELNVNALELDDSALYLCASSPPGGGTDTQYFGPGTRLTVL.

The V and J genes are TRBV5-1 and TRBJ1-3; 7 positions agree with TRBD1. This CDR3 contains 15 residues. J gave up 4 bases and V 4 bases, and 8 bases lay outside the gene matches. Germline V gene lookup returns CDR1 SGHRS and CDR2 YFSETQ. CDR3 nucleotides: TGCGCCAGCAGCCCAACAGGGGCGCGGGGAAACACCATATATTTT. It codes for CASSPTGARGNTIYF. Supplemented by reference TRBV5-1 and TRBJ1-3, the full variable domain reads KAGVTQTPRYLIKTRGQQVTLSCSPISGHRSVSWYQQTPGQGLQFLFEYFSETQRNKGNFPGRFSGRQFSNSRSEMNVSTLELGDSALYLCASSPTGARGNTIYFGEGSWLTVV.

V usage is TRBV7-9 and J usage is TRBJ1-4; D possibly corresponds to TRBD1 (5 bases). Per the germline V gene, CDR1 is SEHNR and CDR2 is FQNEAQ (reference sequence). V was cut by 5 bases and J by 4 bases, with 11 bases left in between. This CDR3 has 14 amino acids. The DNA of the CDR3 is TGTGCCAGCAGCCTTGAACAGGTTAATGAAAAACTGTTTTTT. As protein: CASSLEQVNEKLFF.

The chain links TRBV30 to TRBJ1-4; TRBD1 matches 8 bases. Germline V lookup: CDR1 GTSNPN, CDR2 SVGIG (reference sequence). The trim removed 4 bases at V and 10 bases at J, leaving 8 bases unmatched. The CDR3 has 13 residues. CDR3 nucleotide sequence: TGTGCCTGGAACCAAGGACAGGGTGGAAAACTGTTTTTT. Translating gives CAWNQGQGGKLFF.

The gene calls are TRBV5-1 and TRBJ2-1, with TRBD2 matching 7 bases. With V trimmed by 2 bases and J by 4 bases, 9 bases remained unmatched. CDR1 is SGHRS and CDR2 is YFSETQ in the germline V gene. The CDR3 is 16 amino acids. CDR3 sequence (DNA): TGCGCCAGCAGCTTACAACTAGCGACTCGGTACAATGAGCAGTTCTTC. This encodes CASSLQLATRYNEQFF. Supplemented by reference TRBV5-1 and TRBJ2-1, the full variable domain reads KAGVTQTPRYLIKTRGQQVTLSCSPISGHRSVSWYQQTPGQGLQFLFEYFSETQRNKGNFPGRFSGRQFSNSRSEMNVSTLELGDSALYLCASSLQLATRYNEQFFGPGTRLTVL.

The chain is built from TRBV7-9 and TRBJ1-1, with D unresolved. Looked up from germline, CDR1 is SEHNR and CDR2 is FQNEAQ (reference sequence). The V and J ends lost 2 bases and 0 bases respectively, with 7 bases between them. CDR3 length equals 14 residues. CDR3 DNA sequence: TGTGCCAGCAGCTTAAACGGTTTGAACACTGAAGCTTTCTTT. Translated: CASSLNGLNTEAFF. The full variable domain, rest sourced from reference TRBV7-9 and TRBJ1-1, is DTGVSQNPRHKITKRGQNVTFRCDPISEHNRLYWYRQTLGQGPEFLTYFQNEAQLEKSRLLSDRFSAERPKGSFSTLEIQRTEQGDSAMYLCASSLNGLNTEAFFGQGTRLTVV.

This chain uses TRBV6-2 or TRBV6-3 with TRBJ2-3; tentative D call: TRBD2 (6 bases). CDR1 and CDR2 (germline): MNHEY, SVGEGT. Trimming shortened V by 3 bases and J by 4 bases, and 11 bases separated the two germline ends. The CDR3 covers 14 residues. CDR3 nucleotides: TGTGCCAGCAGTTATGGGACTCCACCAGATACGCAGTATTTT. Its translation is CASSYGTPPDTQYF.